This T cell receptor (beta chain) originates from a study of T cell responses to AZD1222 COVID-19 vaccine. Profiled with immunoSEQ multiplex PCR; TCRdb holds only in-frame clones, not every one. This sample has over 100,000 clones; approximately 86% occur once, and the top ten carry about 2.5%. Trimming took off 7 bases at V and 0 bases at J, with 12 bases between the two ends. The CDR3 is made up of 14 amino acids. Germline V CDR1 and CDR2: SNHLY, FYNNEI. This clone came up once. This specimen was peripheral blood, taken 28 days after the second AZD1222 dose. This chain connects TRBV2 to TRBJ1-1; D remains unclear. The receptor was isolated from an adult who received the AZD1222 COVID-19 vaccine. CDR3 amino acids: CASIVGSLNTEAFF. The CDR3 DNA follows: TGTGCCAGCATTGTCGGCAGCTTGAACACTGAAGCTTTCTTT.